This TCR beta chain derives from a study of T cell responses to AZD1222 COVID-19 vaccine. The study's findings and limits: Spike-specific TCR breadth and depth grew following two AZD1222 doses.

Here immunoSEQ multiplex PCR was the method, and the copy in TCRdb shows in-frame clones only, minus some. The sample holds just over 95,000 clones; less than 90% are singletons and the top ten take roughly 3.5%. Comment on this clone: Its matching antigen is unknown.

The sequences come from peripheral blood, collected on day 0 of AZD1222 vaccination. This TCR was recovered from an adult in good health.

The CDR3 DNA reads as TGTGCCAGCAGTCCGCCAGGGACAGTCTCTGGAAACACCATATATTTT. It translates to CASSPPGTVSGNTIYF. The chain joins TRBV28 to TRBJ1-3; TRBD1 agrees at 7 bases. The CDR3 runs 16 residues. J gave up 0 bases and V 5 bases, and 7 bases lay outside the gene matches. CDR1 MDHEN and CDR2 SYDVKM come from the germline V gene.